This is a list of T cell receptor beta chains from one sample in a study of a mutant IDH1 vaccine in newly diagnosed glioma. Libraries were prepared by immunoSEQ multiplex PCR; TCRdb keeps only in-frame clonotypes and omits some of them. The table includes about 56,000 clones, 87% detected once. No cognate antigen is known for these TCRs. The sample consisted of PBMCs, taken from a glioma patient whose treatment included an IDH1 peptide vaccine. The source of these receptors is a man between 35 and 55 years old with glioma. CDR3s include the opening cysteine and the closing phenylalanine or tryptophan. Each record gives: CDR3 length, V gene, J gene, clone size, D gene, CDR3 protein, CDR3 DNA. A D gene is named only where the DNA matches it firmly. Only some rows state a clone size, as once, few, many or a class for expanded clones.

14	TRBV7-9	TRBJ2-2	NA	NA	CASGGDSNTGELFF	TGTGCCAGCGGCGGGGACTCTAACACCGGGGAGCTGTTTTTT
16	TRBV9	TRBJ2-5	NA	TRBD2	CASSAPGLAVQETQYF	TGTGCCAGCAGCGCGCCTGGACTAGCGGTTCAAGAGACCCAGTACTTC
11	TRBV20-1	TRBJ2-7	NA	NA	CSAGQGNEQYF	TGCAGTGCTGGCCAGGGGAACGAGCAGTACTTC
14	TRBV5-8	TRBJ2-3	NA	TRBD2	CASSGGGSTDTQYF	TGTGCCAGCAGCGGGGGGGGAAGCACAGATACGCAGTATTTT
15	TRBV11-3	TRBJ2-1	NA	NA	CASSLGGGGYNEQFF	TGTGCCAGCAGCTTAGGAGGAGGGGGGTACAATGAGCAGTTCTTC
11	TRBV7-8	TRBJ2-7	NA	NA	CASSLITEQYF	TGTGCCAGCAGCTTAATCACAGAGCAGTACTTC
15	TRBV18	TRBJ2-5	NA	NA	CASSPGLGNQETQYF	TGTGCCAGCTCACCAGGGCTCGGCAACCAAGAGACCCAGTACTTC
14	TRBV2	TRBJ2-1	NA	TRBD2	CASSRLAGDNEQFF	TGTGCCAGCAGCAGACTAGCGGGAGACAATGAGCAGTTCTTC
11	TRBV27	TRBJ1-1	once	TRBD1	CASILTGEAFF	TGTGCCAGCATTTTGACAGGGGAAGCTTTCTTT
15	TRBV14	TRBJ1-1	few	TRBD1	CASSPPYRGNTEAFF	TGTGCCAGCAGCCCGCCTTACAGGGGGAACACTGAAGCTTTCTTT
16	TRBV27	TRBJ2-7	NA	NA	CASSLSQGGNSYEQYF	TGTGCCAGCTCCTTATCCCAGGGCGGGAATTCCTACGAGCAGTACTTC
16	TRBV5-1	TRBJ1-2	few	TRBD1	CASSLVGGPANYGYTF	TGCGCCAGCAGCTTGGTAGGGGGCCCCGCTAACTATGGCTACACCTTC